The T cell receptor (beta chain) described here comes from a study of molecular identifiers for immune sequencing clone quantification. Study-wide results and limits: Naive cells had under 1% of molecules in clones above 20 RNA copies, effectors over 97%. Barcode sharing among identical TCR molecules could make large clones appear smaller.

MiXCR, run by TCRdb on the PCR reads, gives a single entry per CDR3 protein. The sample lists under 800,000 distinct CDR3 sequences, around 25% occurring once. About this clonotype: Its matching antigen is unknown.

V was pared by 5 bases and J by 5 bases, with 8 bases between. The V gene's germline CDR1 is LNHDA and CDR2 SQIVND (reference sequence). This CDR3 is 12 amino acids long. The sequencing sample was made of naive CD8+ T cells from blood, with Jurkat cell RNA spiked in. Described subset: FACS-sorted CD8+CD4-CCR7+CD45RA+ naive T cells. This clonotype was obtained from a human donor in good health. Some libraries in this study had Jurkat cell RNA spiked in. The rearrangement uses TRBV19 and TRBJ2-3; D is uncertain. Here the CDR3 reads CASSYNEDTQYF. CDR3 bases: TGTGCCAGTAGTTATAATGAAGATACGCAGTATTTT.